This TCR beta chain was found in a study of beta chain features in type 1 diabetes. The V and J ends lost 1 base and 0 bases, in that order; junction bases with no gene match: 3. Germline assignment: CDR1 SGHTA and CDR2 FQGNSA. This CDR3 has 16 residues. Expressed TCRB transcripts were sequenced after all isolated RNA was converted to cDNA. Naive, central memory and regulatory T cell samples came to a mean of roughly 4 million reads. Profiling relied on immunoSEQ multiplex PCR, and the TCRdb table lists in-frame clones only, not all of them. The table records a few hundred thousand clones, 15% to 20% of them present only once. Study results and caveats: Moderate yet significant TCRB CDR3 shortening was seen in Type 1 diabetes patients in all four CD4+ subsets. Here, the possible influence of HLA type (on TCRB rearrangement) remained unresolved.

Details on this clone: Antigen unknown.

One heparinised draw, averaging around 120 mL, was taken per donor. Via CD45RO/CCR7/CD25/CD127/CD95/CD27, cells of the CD4+ naive, central memory, regulatory and stem cell-like memory subsets were sorted. Sequencing was carried out using naive CD4+ T cells from blood. The chain uses TRBV7-2 and TRBJ2-1, with 7 bases identical to TRBD2. The origin of this receptor is a man aged 25 to 40 with type 1 diabetes. The chain's CDR3 is CASSLEAGSSYNEQFF. In DNA form, the CDR3 reads TGTGCCAGCAGCTTAGAAGCGGGGAGCTCCTACAATGAGCAGTTCTTC. The full variable domain, completed using reference TRBV7-2 and TRBJ2-1, is GAGVSQSPSNKVTEKGKDVELRCDPISGHTALYWYRQSLGQGLEFLIYFQGNSAPDKSGLPSDRFSAERTGGSVSTLTIQRTQQEDSAVYLCASSLEAGSSYNEQFFGPGTRLTVL.